The TCR beta chain under discussion was sequenced for a study of shared clonotypes between healthy human individuals. Study observations and caveats: As a rule, naive subsets had a larger estimated richness than memory subsets.

The junction had 2 bases not matched to a gene; V was cut back by 0 bases and J by 3 bases. CDR3 length: 17 residues. The V gene's germline CDR1 is SGHNT and CDR2 YYREEE (reference sequence). Splitting of CD4+ cells produced CD45RA+ naive and CD45RA-negative memory subsets. Generated by immunoSEQ multiplex PCR, the TCRdb table keeps only in-frame clones and is missing some. Among roughly 2.4 million clones listed, approximately 95% were seen once. Concerning this clone: Its specificity is not known.

The rearrangement joins TRBV5-4 to TRBJ2-3; the match to TRBD2 covers 15 bases. The receptor was derived from a man younger than 35 in good health. Sequencing was performed on naive CD4+ T cells sorted from blood. Subset denoted: CD45RA+ positively selected. The CDR3 protein is CASSLAGTSGRTDTQYF. The CDR3 bases are TGTGCCAGCAGCTTGGCAGGGACTAGCGGGAGGACAGATACGCAGTATTTT.